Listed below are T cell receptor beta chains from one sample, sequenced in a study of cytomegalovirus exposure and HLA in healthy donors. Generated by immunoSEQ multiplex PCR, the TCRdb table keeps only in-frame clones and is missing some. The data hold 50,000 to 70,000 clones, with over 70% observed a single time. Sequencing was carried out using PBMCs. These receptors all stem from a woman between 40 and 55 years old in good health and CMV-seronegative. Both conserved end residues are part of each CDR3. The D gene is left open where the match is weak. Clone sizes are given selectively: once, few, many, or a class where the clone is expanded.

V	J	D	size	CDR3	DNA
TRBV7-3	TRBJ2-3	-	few	CASSPGMADTQYF	TGTGCCAGCAGCCCGGGGATGGCAGATACGCAGTATTTT
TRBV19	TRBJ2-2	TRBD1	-	CASSLYRGNTGELFF	TGTGCCAGTAGTCTTTACAGGGGGAACACCGGGGAGCTGTTTTTT
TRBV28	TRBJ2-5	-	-	CASSLEGVSRETQYF	TGTGCCAGCAGTTTAGAAGGGGTATCCAGGGAGACCCAGTACTTC
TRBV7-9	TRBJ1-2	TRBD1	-	CASSLVPGTGVSYGYTF	TGTGCCAGCAGCTTAGTTCCCGGGACAGGGGTATCCTATGGCTACACCTTC
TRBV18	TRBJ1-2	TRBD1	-	CASSPGQGPNYGYTF	TGTGCCAGCTCGCCCGGACAGGGACCCAACTATGGCTACACCTTC
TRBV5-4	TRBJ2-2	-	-	CASSLDPGDSVTGELFF	TGTGCCAGCAGCTTGGACCCGGGAGATTCGGTGACCGGGGAGCTGTTTTTT
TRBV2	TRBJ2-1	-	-	CASSEGFRVYNEQFF	TGTGCCAGCAGTGAAGGGTTTCGGGTTTACAATGAGCAGTTCTTC
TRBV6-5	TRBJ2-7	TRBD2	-	CASSRTSGPYEQYF	TGTGCCAGCTCCCGGACTAGCGGTCCCTACGAGCAGTACTTC
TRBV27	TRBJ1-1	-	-	CASSFQGRTEAFF	TGTGCCAGCAGTTTTCAGGGTAGGACTGAAGCTTTCTTT
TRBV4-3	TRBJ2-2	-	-	CASSQESGGTGELFF	TGCGCCAGCAGCCAAGAAAGCGGAGGCACCGGGGAGCTGTTTTTT
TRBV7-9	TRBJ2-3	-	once	CASSLGQVF	TGTGCCAGCAGCTTAGGCCAGGTTTTT
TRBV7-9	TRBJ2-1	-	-	CSSSLISTGQFF	TGTTCCAGCAGTTTAATATCTACAGGGCAGTTCTTC
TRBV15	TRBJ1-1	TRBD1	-	CATSTTRGPTEAFF	TGTGCCACCAGCACGACCAGGGGGCCCACTGAAGCTTTCTTT
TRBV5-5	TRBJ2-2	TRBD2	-	CASSGASGNTGELFF	TGTGCCAGCAGCGGGGCTAGCGGGAACACCGGGGAGCTGTTTTTT
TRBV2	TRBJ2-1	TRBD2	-	CASSVAGGLNEQFF	TGTGCCAGCAGTGTAGCGGGAGGGCTCAATGAGCAGTTCTTC
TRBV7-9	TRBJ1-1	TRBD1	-	CASSLAPGQYSVNTEAFF	TGTGCCAGCAGCTTAGCTCCGGGACAGTATAGCGTGAACACTGAAGCTTTCTTT
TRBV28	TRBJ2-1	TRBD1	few	CASSLGTEVWFRFF	TGTGCCAGCAGTTTAGGGACAGAGGTTTGGTTTCGGTTCTTC
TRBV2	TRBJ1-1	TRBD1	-	CASRRDSWRAFF	TGTGCCAGCAGGCGGGACAGCTGGAGGGCTTTCTTT
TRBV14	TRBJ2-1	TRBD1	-	CASRPGTGAHEQFF	TGTGCCAGCAGACCCGGGACAGGGGCGCATGAGCAGTTCTTC
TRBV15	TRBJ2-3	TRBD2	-	CATSRDGGGKHF	TGTGCCACCAGCAGAGATGGCGGGGGTAAGCATTTT
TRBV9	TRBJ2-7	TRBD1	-	CASSVVPGGEQYF	TGTGCCAGCAGCGTAGTGCCAGGGGGCGAGCAGTACTTC
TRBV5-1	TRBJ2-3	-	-	CASSLSPGDGTDTQYF	TGCGCCAGCAGCTTGTCACCAGGGGATGGGACAGATACGCAGTATTTT
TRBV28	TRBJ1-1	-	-	CASSLPQNTEAFF	TGTGCCAGCAGTTTACCCCAGAACACTGAAGCTTTCTTT
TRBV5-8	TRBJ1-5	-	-	CASSFGGNQPQHF	TGTGCCAGCAGCTTCGGGGGGAATCAGCCCCAGCATTTT
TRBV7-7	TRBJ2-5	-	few	CASSLGATGFRETQYF	TGTGCTAGCAGCTTAGGGGCCACAGGGTTTAGGGAGACCCAGTACTTC
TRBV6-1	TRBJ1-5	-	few	CASSAHFIPDSGNQPQHF	TGTGCCAGCAGTGCCCATTTCATTCCTGACTCCGGCAATCAGCCCCAGCATTTT
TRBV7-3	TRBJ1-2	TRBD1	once	CASSPGTGGEANYGYTF	TGTGCCAGCAGCCCTGGGACAGGGGGGGAAGCTAACTATGGCTACACCTTC
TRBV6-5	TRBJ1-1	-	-	CASSTGGLGSREAFF	TGCGCCAGCTCAACGGGGGGGCTAGGGAGCCGTGAAGCTTTCTTT
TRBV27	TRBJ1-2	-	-	CASSLGGDSYGYTF	TGTGCCAGCAGTTTAGGAGGGGATAGTTATGGCTACACCTTC
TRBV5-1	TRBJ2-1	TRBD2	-	CASSFPAGGGSSYNEQFF	TGCGCCAGCAGCTTCCCCGCGGGGGGGGGAAGCTCCTACAATGAGCAGTTCTTC
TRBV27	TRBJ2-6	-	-	CASSLQRVGVHSGANVLTF	TGTGCCAGCAGTTTACAGAGGGTCGGAGTCCACTCTGGGGCCAACGTCCTGACTTTC
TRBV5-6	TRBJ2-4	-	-	CASSPLDSFLTKNIQYF	TGTGCCAGCAGCCCGTTGGACAGCTTCCTAACCAAAAACATTCAGTACTTC
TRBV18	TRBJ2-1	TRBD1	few	CASSPPGMFIRGSSYNEQFF	TGTGCCAGCTCACCACCGGGGATGTTTATCAGGGGGAGCTCCTACAATGAGCAGTTCTTC
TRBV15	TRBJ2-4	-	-	CATSREAPTHIKNIQYF	TGTGCCACCAGCAGAGAAGCCCCGACTCATATCAAAAACATTCAGTACTTC
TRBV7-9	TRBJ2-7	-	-	CASSLAPSGSYEQYF	TGTGCCAGCTCACTGGCCCCCAGCGGCTCCTACGAGCAGTACTTC
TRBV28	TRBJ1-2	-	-	CASSLGLGGYGYTF	TGTGCCAGCAGTTTGGGACTAGGGGGGTATGGCTACACCTTC
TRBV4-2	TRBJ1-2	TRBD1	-	CASRGTGGESTYGYTF	TGTGCCAGCAGAGGGACAGGGGGCGAGAGTACCTATGGCTACACCTTC
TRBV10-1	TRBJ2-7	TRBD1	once	CASSNRGGAPYEQYF	TGCGCCAGCAGCAACAGGGGTGGGGCCCCTTACGAGCAGTACTTC
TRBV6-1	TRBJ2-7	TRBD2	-	CASASAGGMGEQYF	TGTGCCAGCGCCTCAGCGGGAGGGATGGGTGAGCAGTACTTC
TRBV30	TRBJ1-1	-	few	CAWRATGIRTEAFF	TGTGCCTGGAGGGCCACAGGGATTAGGACTGAAGCTTTCTTT
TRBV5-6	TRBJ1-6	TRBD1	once	CASSSGTGKSPLHF	TGTGCCAGCAGCTCCGGGACAGGGAAATCACCCCTCCACTTT
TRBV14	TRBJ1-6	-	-	CASSQEARTPLHF	TGTGCCAGCAGCCAAGAGGCGAGGACACCCCTCCACTTT
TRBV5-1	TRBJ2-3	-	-	CASSPGTSTDTQYF	TGCGCCAGCAGCCCTGGGACTAGCACAGATACGCAGTATTTT
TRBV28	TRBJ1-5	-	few	CASSRLRGRWSNQPQHF	TGTGCCAGCAGTCGCTTGCGGGGCCGGTGGAGCAATCAGCCCCAGCATTTT
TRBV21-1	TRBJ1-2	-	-	CASSREVCDGYTF	TGTGCCAGCAGCCGTGAGGTCTGCGATGGCTACACCTTC
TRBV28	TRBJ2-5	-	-	CASRQGTQETQYF	TGTGCCAGCAGACAGGGTACCCAAGAGACCCAGTACTTC